These T cell receptor beta chains were read from a single sample in a study of blood T cell repertoires in COVID-19. The protocol was immunoSEQ multiplex PCR, while the TCRdb copy is restricted to in-frame clones and leaves out a portion. The data contain nearly 110,000 clones, more than 70% of them singletons. Sequencing used peripheral blood. The source is a man in his 70s with acute or convalescent COVID-19. Each CDR3 is given without its conserved first and last residue. Each record gives: J gene, V gene, CDR3 protein.

j_gene: TRBJ1-2; v_gene: TRBV6-4; CDR3aa: ASSPETGVMGGYT
j_gene: TRBJ2-1; v_gene: TRBV5-4; CDR3aa: ASSLGGLADDNEQF
j_gene: TRBJ1-1; v_gene: TRBV3-1/TRBV3-2; CDR3aa: ASSQVGGAATEAF
j_gene: TRBJ1-4; v_gene: TRBV5-1; CDR3aa: ASSLGTANEKLF
j_gene: TRBJ2-5; v_gene: TRBV2; CDR3aa: ASSESEGQY
j_gene: TRBJ1-2; v_gene: TRBV5-6; CDR3aa: ASSLSGTGIHYGYT
j_gene: TRBJ2-5; v_gene: TRBV5-1; CDR3aa: ASSLEASGVGETQY
j_gene: TRBJ2-5; v_gene: TRBV3-1/TRBV3-2; CDR3aa: ASSWGHPQETQY
j_gene: TRBJ1-1; v_gene: TRBV29-1; CDR3aa: SVVSLGGEDEAF
j_gene: TRBJ2-3; v_gene: TRBV5-1; CDR3aa: ASSLGDRETDTQY
j_gene: TRBJ1-1; v_gene: TRBV11-1; CDR3aa: ASSFGSLGAGREAF
j_gene: TRBJ2-7; v_gene: TRBV10-2; CDR3aa: ASVPGQGAGDEQY
j_gene: TRBJ2-7; v_gene: TRBV3-1/TRBV3-2; CDR3aa: ASSLTSGGGAEQY
j_gene: TRBJ1-1; v_gene: TRBV27; CDR3aa: ASSRSQGFGTEAF
j_gene: TRBJ1-2; v_gene: TRBV5-6; CDR3aa: ASSLRAAAAYGYT
j_gene: TRBJ2-3; v_gene: TRBV7-2; CDR3aa: ASSPGGRDTQY
j_gene: TRBJ1-1; v_gene: TRBV7-9; CDR3aa: ASSPAGLGTEAF
j_gene: TRBJ1-1; v_gene: TRBV15; CDR3aa: ATRPDRAGNTEAF
j_gene: TRBJ1-6; v_gene: TRBV2; CDR3aa: ASVDRDNSPLH
j_gene: TRBJ2-7; v_gene: TRBV10-3; CDR3aa: AISEGTGGNTYEQY
j_gene: TRBJ1-1; v_gene: TRBV15; CDR3aa: ATSGDRDVAEAF
j_gene: TRBJ2-1; v_gene: TRBV2; CDR3aa: ASKFGGGGSYNEQF